The present TCR beta chain was sequenced within a study of T cell changes during pregnancy in multiple sclerosis. Here immunoSEQ multiplex PCR was the method, and the copy in TCRdb shows in-frame clones only, minus some. The repertoire holds some 77,000 clones, 90% to 95% seen once, with approximately 2% in the top ten. The V and J ends lost 0 bases and 4 bases respectively, with 15 bases between them. The CDR3 sequence is 16 residues long. The germline CDR1 and CDR2 sequences are MGHRA and YSYEKL. This clone came up once. This rearrangement joins TRBV4-1 to TRBJ1-1; D unclear. The receptor comes from a female donor in good health, enrolled as a control in a pregnancy study. This material consisted of peripheral blood, taken in the second trimester of pregnancy. The CDR3 sequence is CASSQEKRSMGTEAFF. CDR3 DNA: TGCGCCAGCAGCCAAGAAAAGAGGTCGATGGGCACTGAAGCTTTCTTT.